This passage covers 27 T cell receptor beta chains from one sample sequenced in a study of T-cell reconstitution after alpha-beta-depleted transplantation in children. TCRbeta library preparation incorporated unique molecular identifiers. TCRdb re-called the PCR reads with MiXCR, one entry per CDR3 protein. The repertoire consists of hundreds of thousands of distinct CDR3 sequences, with 10% to 15% occurring once and the leading ten covering about 2.2%. The specimen was PBMCs, mostly from graft donor cells, collected 360 days after TCRalphabeta/CD19-depleted stem cell transplant. These TCRs come from a male patient aged 10 to 17 who had a stem cell transplant for acute myeloid leukemia, so the T cells may come from the graft donor.

This clonotype was detected many times. The V call is TRBV4-3, the J call TRBJ2-7; 7 bases agree with TRBD2. V lost 0 bases to trimming and J lost 5 bases; unmatched junction nucleotides: 7. Germline V lookup: CDR1 LGHNA, CDR2 YSLEER. This CDR3 comprises 15 residues. DNA of the CDR3: TGCGCCAGCAGCCAAGATACGGGGGGTCTTGACGAGCAGTACTTC. This encodes CASSQDTGGLDEQYF.

This chain uses TRBV12-3 or TRBV12-4 with TRBJ2-5; D might be TRBD2 (6 bases). This CDR3 comprises 15 residues. V gave up 5 bases and J gave up 5 bases, with 18 bases separating them. CDR3 sequence: CASSPYRRARETQYF. The CDR3 region has the DNA TGTGCCAGCAGTCCCTACAGGAGGGCAAGGGAGACCCAGTACTTC.

The chain links TRBV29-1 to TRBJ2-7; no firm D call. Trimming cost V 4 bases and J 0 bases, with 10 bases left between them. The CDR3 spans 13 residues. The V gene's germline CDR1 is SQVTM and CDR2 ANQGSEA. The CDR3 loop is CSVGALSSYEQYF. Written as DNA, the CDR3 is TGCAGCGTTGGAGCCCTGAGCTCCTACGAGCAGTACTTC.

This clonotype was detected only a few times. This chain links TRBV7-9 with TRBJ1-1; TRBD1 matches at 8 bases. The CDR3 covers 15 residues. The germline V gene encodes CDR1 SEHNR and CDR2 FQNEAQ (reference sequence). The V and J ends lost 3 bases and 0 bases, in that order; junction bases with no gene match: 3. This CDR3 reads CASSFGQGMNTEAFF. The CDR3 region has the DNA TGTGCCAGCAGCTTCGGACAGGGTATGAACACTGAAGCTTTCTTT.

This clonotype was recorded a few times. The chain employs TRBV10-3 and TRBJ2-3, with 7 bases aligning to TRBD2. J was trimmed by 1 base and V by 6 bases; bases with no gene match: 13. CDR3 length: 17 residues. The germline V gene has CDR1 ENHRY and CDR2 SYGVKD. The CDR3 is CAISKILAATRTDTQYF. The CDR3 DNA reads as TGTGCCATCAGCAAAATCCTAGCGGCTACACGCACAGATACGCAGTATTTT.

The CDR3 DNA reads TGTGCCAGCAGTTCCTGGGAGGCGGGAGAGACCCAGTACTTC. Its translation: CASSSWEAGETQYF. The J gene is TRBJ2-5, the V gene TRBV28; possible D gene TRBD2, 6 bases. CDR1 is MDHEN, CDR2 SYDVKM, per germline. V lost 4 bases to trimming and J lost 4 bases, with 13 bases between them. There are 14 residues in the CDR3.

The chain joins TRBV6-2 or TRBV6-3 to TRBJ2-1; D uncertain. The CDR3 totals 12 residues. CDR1 is MNHEY, CDR2 SVGEGT, per germline. Trimming removed 6 bases from V and 13 bases from J, with 16 bases in between. The CDR3 DNA follows: TGTGCCAGCAGCCTCGGACCCGCGCCTCAGTTCTTC. Translated: CASSLGPAPQFF.

This clonotype has just a few counts. This chain uses TRBV3-1 with TRBJ2-2; no clear D gene. This CDR3 has 13 residues. The V gene's germline CDR1 is LGHDT and CDR2 YNNKEL (reference sequence). V was trimmed by 4 bases and J by 7 bases, leaving 10 bases between them. CDR3 in amino acids: CASSPSFGGELFF. Written as DNA, the CDR3 is TGTGCCAGCAGCCCATCATTCGGCGGGGAGCTGTTTTTT. The whole variable domain, filled in from reference TRBV3-1 and TRBJ2-2, reads DTAVSQTPKYLVTQMGNDKSIKCEQNLGHDTMYWYKQDSKKFLKIMFSYNNKELIINETVPNRFSPKSPDKAHLNLHINSLELGDSAVYFCASSPSFGGELFFGEGSRLTVL.

This clonotype came up a few times. V usage is TRBV20-1 and J usage is TRBJ2-7; tentatively, D is TRBD1 (6 bases). The CDR3 has 16 residues. Looked up from germline, CDR1 is DFQATT and CDR2 is SNEGSKA (reference sequence). The germline V and J ends were trimmed by 0 bases and 5 bases, with 20 bases remaining between them. The CDR3 protein is CSARDLAVLKGDEQYF. CDR3 DNA sequence: TGCAGTGCTAGAGATCTCGCCGTCCTTAAGGGGGACGAGCAGTACTTC.

This chain uses TRBV6-5 with TRBJ2-7, with TRBD2 matching over 9 bases. CDR1 MNHEY and CDR2 SVGAGI come from the germline V gene. This CDR3 region has 17 residues. V lost 2 bases and J lost 5; bases outside the gene matches: 13. The CDR3: CASSYPKGGRALNEQYF. The CDR3 DNA reads TGTGCCAGCAGTTACCCTAAAGGCGGGAGGGCCCTCAACGAGCAGTACTTC.

The table lists this clonotype with many counts. The chain links TRBV28 to TRBJ2-3, with D hard to call. V lost 5 bases and J 0 bases, leaving 3 bases between the germline ends. In germline, CDR1 is MDHEN, CDR2 SYDVKM. The CDR3 covers 12 residues. The CDR3, as DNA: TGTGCCAGCAGTATTAGCACAGATACGCAGTATTTT. This codes for CASSISTDTQYF.

The table lists this clonotype with a few counts. The chain joins TRBV29-1 to TRBJ2-1, with D possibly called TRBD1 or TRBD2 (5 bases each). The CDR3 is made up of 15 amino acids. V was clipped by 7 bases and J by 1 base, with 17 bases between them. Per the germline V gene, CDR1 is SQVTM and CDR2 is ANQGSEA. Written as DNA, the CDR3 is TGCAGCGCCAAGGTCCCAGGGACGTCCTACAATGAGCAGTTCTTC. Translated, it gives CSAKVPGTSYNEQFF.

This clonotype was observed a single time. The chain's CDR3 is CASSTRGWGSAADTQYF. The CDR3 DNA sequence: TGTGCCAGTAGCACCAGGGGATGGGGGAGTGCTGCCGATACGCAGTATTTT. V is TRBV19 and J is TRBJ2-3, with D tentatively TRBD1 (6 bases). The CDR3 contains 17 residues. V lost 6 bases and J lost 6, with 25 bases in between. Germline V CDR1 and CDR2: LNHDA, SQIVND (reference sequence).

The table lists this clonotype with a few counts. This chain links TRBV7-2 with TRBJ2-2; D unclear. Germline loops: CDR1 SGHTA, CDR2 FQGNSA. CDR3 length equals 15 residues. V lost 5 bases, J lost 1 base, and 11 bases lay in between. CDR3 amino acids: CASSPPFRNTGELFF. CDR3 DNA: TGTGCCAGCAGCCCCCCTTTCCGGAACACCGGGGAGCTGTTTTTT.

This clonotype showed up just a few times. The gene calls are TRBV7-2 and TRBJ2-4; 8 bases agree with TRBD1. CDR1 and CDR2 from the germline V gene are SGHTA and FQGNSA. J gave up 7 bases and V 0 bases, and 5 bases lay outside the gene matches. The CDR3 has 15 amino acids. The chain's CDR3 is CASSLARTGMNIQYF. The CDR3 DNA is TGTGCCAGCAGCTTAGCGCGGACAGGGATGAACATTCAGTACTTC. Filled out from reference TRBV7-2 and TRBJ2-4, the complete variable domain reads GAGVSQSPSNKVTEKGKDVELRCDPISGHTALYWYRQSLGQGLEFLIYFQGNSAPDKSGLPSDRFSAERTGGSVSTLTIQRTQQEDSAVYLCASSLARTGMNIQYFGAGTRLSVL.

This clonotype has a handful of counts. The chain carries TRBV7-2 and TRBJ1-4; 7 nucleotides align to TRBD1. This CDR3 is 14 amino acids long. Losses at the gene ends were 4 bases for V and 10 bases for J; bases not matched to a gene: 9. Per the germline V gene, CDR1 is SGHTA and CDR2 is FQGNSA. CDR3 sequence: CASSSRQGGGKLFF. The CDR3 DNA reads TGTGCCAGCAGCTCCAGACAGGGTGGAGGAAAACTGTTTTTT.

In this sample, this clonotype turned up many times. V gene TRBV29-1 combines with J gene TRBJ2-1, with D perhaps TRBD2 (5 bases). V lost 7 bases, J lost 4 bases, and 17 bases lay in between. In germline, CDR1 is SQVTM, CDR2 ANQGSEA. The CDR3 consists of 14 residues. The CDR3 bases are TGCAGCGCCAATGTAGCGCCTCCTTACAATGAGCAGTTCTTC. Amino acids: CSANVAPPYNEQFF.

This clonotype was seen ten or more times. The chain carries TRBV14 and TRBJ2-1; 15 bases are a match to TRBD2. This CDR3 has 20 amino acids. Germline CDR1 and CDR2: SGHDN and FVKESK. Trimming at V came to 3 bases and at J to 4 bases, leaving 13 bases not matched to a gene. The CDR3 loop reads CASSHTLGLAGGSFYNEQFF. CDR3 DNA: TGTGCCAGCAGCCATACCTTGGGACTAGCGGGAGGCAGTTTTTACAATGAGCAGTTCTTC.

The chain combines TRBV4-3 with TRBJ2-7; D possibly corresponds to TRBD2 (5 bases). Trimming took 3 bases from V and 0 from J, leaving 12 bases between them. The germline V gene has CDR1 LGHNA and CDR2 YSLEER. The CDR3 covers 15 residues. For the CDR3, the DNA is TGCGCCAGCAGCCAGAGGGCGGAACCCTCCTACGAGCAGTACTTC. As protein: CASSQRAEPSYEQYF.

This clonotype was seen ten or more times. A junction boundary mismatches the germline segment, possibly from a read error. V usage is TRBV7-2 and J usage is TRBJ2-7; D is uncertain. There are 12 residues in the CDR3. Germline-derived CDR1 and CDR2 are SGHTA and FQGNSA. CDR3 DNA: TGTGCCAGCAGCTTACTCTCCCACGAGCAGTACTTC. This translates into CASSLLSHEQYF.

This clonotype was detected many times. The J gene is TRBJ2-7, the V gene TRBV7-9; perhaps TRBD1 as D (6 bases). V was shortened by 5 bases and J by 5 bases, with 16 bases between the two germline ends. CDR1 is SEHNR and CDR2 is FQNEAQ in the germline V gene (reference sequence). CDR3 length equals 14 residues. The CDR3 reads CASSAGTFPDEQYF. The CDR3 nucleotides read TGTGCCAGCAGCGCCGGGACATTCCCCGACGAGCAGTACTTC.

The chain joins TRBV28 to TRBJ2-3; no definite D call. Germline CDR1 is MDHEN and CDR2 is SYDVKM. The CDR3 runs to 16 residues. V lost 7 bases, J lost 0 bases, and 17 bases lay in between. The CDR3 loop reads CASNPNKNPSTDTQYF. The CDR3 bases are TGTGCCAGCAATCCCAACAAAAATCCTAGCACAGATACGCAGTATTTT.

The chain joins TRBV29-1 to TRBJ1-4, with a possible D match to TRBD1 (6 bases). Germline V gene data show CDR1 as SQVTM and CDR2 as ANQGSEA. Between the trimmed V and J ends, which lost 5 bases and 7 bases, there was a span of 17 bases. The CDR3 is made up of 14 amino acids. CDR3 residues: CSVCRGAVGEKLFF. DNA of the CDR3: TGCAGCGTTTGTCGGGGGGCGGTCGGTGAAAAACTGTTTTTT.

This clonotype showed up just a few times. This sequence joins TRBV20-1 and TRBJ2-7; D is tentatively TRBD1 or TRBD2 (6 bases each). The CDR3 extends over 14 amino acids. Germline values: CDR1 DFQATT, CDR2 SNEGSKA (reference sequence). The ends were cut back, 0 bases at V and 2 bases at J, with 11 bases in the middle. CDR3 in DNA: TGCAGTGCTAGAGATCCGGGGGCCCCCTACGAGCAGTACTTC. Its protein product is CSARDPGAPYEQYF.

The V and J genes are TRBV7-2 and TRBJ2-1, with D hard to call. CDR1 and CDR2 from the germline V gene are SGHTA and FQGNSA. V lost 4 bases to trimming and J lost 7 bases, with 17 bases between them. The CDR3 is 15 residues long. The CDR3 here is CASSSNGVPRNEQFF. The CDR3 DNA is TGTGCCAGCAGCTCGAACGGCGTCCCCCGAAATGAGCAGTTCTTC.

This clonotype was seen many times. The chain is built from TRBV14 and TRBJ2-5; tentatively, D is TRBD1 or TRBD2 (5 bases each). The CDR3 covers 14 residues. Between the trimmed V and J ends, which lost 4 bases and 5 bases, there was a span of 14 bases. Germline V gene data show CDR1 as SGHDN and CDR2 as FVKESK. The CDR3 coding sequence is TGTGCCAGCAGCCCCTTGTGGGGGTCCGAGACCCAGTACTTC. This codes for CASSPLWGSETQYF.

This clonotype was seen more than once but under ten times. The chain links TRBV28 to TRBJ2-2; the match to TRBD2 covers 12 bases. CDR1 is MDHEN, CDR2 SYDVKM, per germline. V was pared by 1 base and J by 6 bases, with 3 bases of the junction left unmatched. This CDR3 region has 16 residues. The CDR3 reads CASSLSLAGGPGELFF. CDR3 nucleotides: TGTGCCAGCAGTTTATCCCTAGCGGGAGGGCCCGGGGAGCTGTTTTTT.